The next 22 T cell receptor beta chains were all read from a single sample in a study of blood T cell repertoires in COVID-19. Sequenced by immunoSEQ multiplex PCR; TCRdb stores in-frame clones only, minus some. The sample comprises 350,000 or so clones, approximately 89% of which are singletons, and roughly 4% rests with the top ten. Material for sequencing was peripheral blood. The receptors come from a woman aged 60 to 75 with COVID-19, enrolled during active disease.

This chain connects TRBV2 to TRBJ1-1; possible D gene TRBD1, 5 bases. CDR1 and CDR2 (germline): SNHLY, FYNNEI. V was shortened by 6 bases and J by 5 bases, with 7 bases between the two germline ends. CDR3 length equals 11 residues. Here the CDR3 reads CASRRQTEAFF. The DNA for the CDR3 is TGTGCCAGCAGGAGACAGACTGAAGCTTTCTTT.

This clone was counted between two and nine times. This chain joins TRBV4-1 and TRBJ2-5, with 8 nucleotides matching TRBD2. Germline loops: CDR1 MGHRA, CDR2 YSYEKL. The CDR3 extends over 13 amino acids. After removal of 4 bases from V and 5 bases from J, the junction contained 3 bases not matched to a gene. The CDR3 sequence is CASSLTGGETQYF. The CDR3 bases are TGCGCCAGCAGCCTAACGGGGGGGGAGACCCAGTACTTC.

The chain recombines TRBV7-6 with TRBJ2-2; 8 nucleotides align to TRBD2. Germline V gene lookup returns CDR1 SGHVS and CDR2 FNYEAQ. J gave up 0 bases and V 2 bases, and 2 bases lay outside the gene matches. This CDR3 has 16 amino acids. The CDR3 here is CASSLLGLANTGELFF. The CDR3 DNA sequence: TGTGCCAGCAGCTTATTGGGACTAGCGAACACCGGGGAGCTGTTTTTT.

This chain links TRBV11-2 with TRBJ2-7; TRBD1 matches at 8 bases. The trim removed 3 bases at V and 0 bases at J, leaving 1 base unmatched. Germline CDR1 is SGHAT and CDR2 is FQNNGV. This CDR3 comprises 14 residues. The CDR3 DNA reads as TGTGCCAGCAGCTTGACAGGGGTCTCCTACGAGCAGTACTTC. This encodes CASSLTGVSYEQYF.

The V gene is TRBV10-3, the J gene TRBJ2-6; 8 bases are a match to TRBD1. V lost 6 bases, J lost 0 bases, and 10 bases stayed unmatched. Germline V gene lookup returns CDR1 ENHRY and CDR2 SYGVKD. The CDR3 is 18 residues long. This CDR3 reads CAIRPGTGLNSGANVLTF. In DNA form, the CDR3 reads TGTGCCATCAGGCCTGGGACAGGTCTAAACTCTGGGGCCAACGTCCTGACTTTC.

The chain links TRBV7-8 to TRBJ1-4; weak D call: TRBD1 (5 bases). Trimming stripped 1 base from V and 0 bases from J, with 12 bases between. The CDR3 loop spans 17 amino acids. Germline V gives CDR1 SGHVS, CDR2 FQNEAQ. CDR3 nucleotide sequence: TGTGCCAGCAGCTTAGACGTGGGGGGTGCAACTAATGAAAAACTGTTTTTT. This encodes CASSLDVGGATNEKLFF.

The CDR3 sequence is CASAQKGASSPLHF. CDR3 DNA sequence: TGTGCCAGCGCACAAAAGGGGGCAAGTTCACCCCTCCACTTT. J is TRBJ1-6 and V is TRBV19; 7 bases are a match to TRBD1. The CDR3 runs 14 residues. Germline V gives CDR1 LNHDA, CDR2 SQIVND (reference sequence). V dropped 9 bases and J dropped 9; count of bases not matched to a gene: 11.

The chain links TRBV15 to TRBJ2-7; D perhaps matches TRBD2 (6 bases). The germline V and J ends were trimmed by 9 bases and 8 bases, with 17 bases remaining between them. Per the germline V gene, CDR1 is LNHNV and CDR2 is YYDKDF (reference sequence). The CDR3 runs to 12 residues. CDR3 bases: TGTGCCACAAGCCCGGGCGGGGTTAAGCAGTACTTC. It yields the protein CATSPGGVKQYF.

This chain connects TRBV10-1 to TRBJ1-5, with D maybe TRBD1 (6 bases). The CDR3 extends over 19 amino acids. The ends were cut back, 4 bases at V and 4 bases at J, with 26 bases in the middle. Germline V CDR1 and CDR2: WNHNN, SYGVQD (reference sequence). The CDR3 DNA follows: TGCGCCAGCAGTGTAACAGGGAAACTACTACGACTACAAAATCAGCCCCAGCATTTT. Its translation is CASSVTGKLLRLQNQPQHF.

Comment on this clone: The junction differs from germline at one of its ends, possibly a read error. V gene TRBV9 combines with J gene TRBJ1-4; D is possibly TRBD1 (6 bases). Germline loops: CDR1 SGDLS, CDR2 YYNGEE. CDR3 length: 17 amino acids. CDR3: CASSVGAGPPTNKKLFF. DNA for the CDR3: TGTGCCAGCAGCGTGGGGGCCGGCCCCCCAACTAATAAAAAACTGTTTTTT.

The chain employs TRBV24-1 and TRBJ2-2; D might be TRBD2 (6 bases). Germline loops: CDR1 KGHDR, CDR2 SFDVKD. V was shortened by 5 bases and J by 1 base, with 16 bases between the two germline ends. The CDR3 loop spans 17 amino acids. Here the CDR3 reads CATSAERGTLNTGELFF. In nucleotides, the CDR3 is TGTGCCACCAGTGCCGAACGGGGGACTCTGAACACCGGGGAGCTGTTTTTT.

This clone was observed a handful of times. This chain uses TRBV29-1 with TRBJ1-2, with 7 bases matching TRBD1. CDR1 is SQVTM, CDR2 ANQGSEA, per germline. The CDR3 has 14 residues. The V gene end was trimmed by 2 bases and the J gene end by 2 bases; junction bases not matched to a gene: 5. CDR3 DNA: TGCAGCGTTGAACGGACAGGAGTAAACTATGGCTACACCTTC. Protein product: CSVERTGVNYGYTF.

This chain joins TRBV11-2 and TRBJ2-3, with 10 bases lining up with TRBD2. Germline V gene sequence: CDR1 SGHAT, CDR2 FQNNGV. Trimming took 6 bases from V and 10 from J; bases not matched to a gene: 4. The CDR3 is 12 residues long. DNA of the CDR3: TGTGCCAGCAGAACCGGGACTAGCGCGCAGTATTTT. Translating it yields CASRTGTSAQYF.

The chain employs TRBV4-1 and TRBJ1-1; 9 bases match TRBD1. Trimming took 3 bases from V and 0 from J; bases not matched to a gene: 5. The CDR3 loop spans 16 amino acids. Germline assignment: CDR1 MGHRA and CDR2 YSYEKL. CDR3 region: CASSQGQGGVNTEAFF. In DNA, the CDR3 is TGCGCCAGCAGCCAGGGACAGGGAGGGGTGAACACTGAAGCTTTCTTT.

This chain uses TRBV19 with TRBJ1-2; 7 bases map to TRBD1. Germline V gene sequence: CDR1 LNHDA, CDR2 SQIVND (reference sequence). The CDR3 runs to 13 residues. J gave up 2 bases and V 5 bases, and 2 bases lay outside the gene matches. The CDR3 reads CASSDRANYGYTF. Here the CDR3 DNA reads TGTGCCAGTAGTGACAGGGCAAACTATGGCTACACCTTC.

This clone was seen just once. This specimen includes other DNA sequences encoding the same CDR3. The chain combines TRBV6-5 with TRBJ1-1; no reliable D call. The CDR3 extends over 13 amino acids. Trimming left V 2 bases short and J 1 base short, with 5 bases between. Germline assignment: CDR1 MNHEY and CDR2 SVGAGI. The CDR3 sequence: CASSYLRNTEAFF. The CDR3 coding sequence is TGTGCCAGCAGTTACCTAAGGAACACTGAAGCTTTCTTT.

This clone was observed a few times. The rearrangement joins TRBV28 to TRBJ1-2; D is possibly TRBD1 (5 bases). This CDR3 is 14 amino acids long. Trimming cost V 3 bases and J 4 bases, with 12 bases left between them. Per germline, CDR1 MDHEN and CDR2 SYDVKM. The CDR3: CASSFKGPSYGYTF. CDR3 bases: TGTGCCAGCAGTTTTAAGGGGCCCAGCTATGGCTACACCTTC.

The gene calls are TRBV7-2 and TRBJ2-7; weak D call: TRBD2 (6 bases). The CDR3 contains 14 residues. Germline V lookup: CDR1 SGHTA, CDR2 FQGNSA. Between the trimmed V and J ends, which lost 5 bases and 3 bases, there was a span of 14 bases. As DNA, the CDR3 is TGTGCCAGCAGCGTAGGGACGGGGGTCTACGAGCAGTACTTC. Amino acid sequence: CASSVGTGVYEQYF.

This chain's CDR3 is CAWSLGGGDEKLFF. DNA of the CDR3: TGTGCCTGGAGTTTAGGGGGGGGTGATGAAAAACTGTTTTTT. The V call is TRBV30, the J call TRBJ1-4; TRBD1 is a possible D gene (6 bases). This CDR3 is built from 14 residues. V dropped 2 bases and J dropped 6 bases, with 13 bases sitting between them. Germline-derived CDR1 and CDR2 are GTSNPN and SVGIG (reference sequence).

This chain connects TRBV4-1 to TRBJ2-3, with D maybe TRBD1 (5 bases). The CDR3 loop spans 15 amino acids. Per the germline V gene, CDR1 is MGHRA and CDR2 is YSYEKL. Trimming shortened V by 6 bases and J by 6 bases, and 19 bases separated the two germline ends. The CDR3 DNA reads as TGCGCCAGCAGAGACAAAGGGGCAGGGCCCGATACGCAGTATTTT. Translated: CASRDKGAGPDTQYF.

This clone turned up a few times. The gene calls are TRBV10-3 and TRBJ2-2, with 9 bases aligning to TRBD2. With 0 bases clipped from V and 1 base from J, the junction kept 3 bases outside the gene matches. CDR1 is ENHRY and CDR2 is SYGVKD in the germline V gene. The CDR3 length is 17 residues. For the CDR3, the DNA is TGTGCCATCAGTGAGTCAGAGCGGGGGGAGAACACCGGGGAGCTGTTTTTT. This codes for CAISESERGENTGELFF.

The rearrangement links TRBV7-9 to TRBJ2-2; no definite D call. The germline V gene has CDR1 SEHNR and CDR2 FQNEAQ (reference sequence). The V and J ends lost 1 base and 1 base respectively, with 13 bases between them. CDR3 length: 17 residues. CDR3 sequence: CASSLEWVTLNTGELFF. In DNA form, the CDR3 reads TGTGCCAGCAGCTTAGAATGGGTGACACTGAACACCGGGGAGCTGTTTTTT.